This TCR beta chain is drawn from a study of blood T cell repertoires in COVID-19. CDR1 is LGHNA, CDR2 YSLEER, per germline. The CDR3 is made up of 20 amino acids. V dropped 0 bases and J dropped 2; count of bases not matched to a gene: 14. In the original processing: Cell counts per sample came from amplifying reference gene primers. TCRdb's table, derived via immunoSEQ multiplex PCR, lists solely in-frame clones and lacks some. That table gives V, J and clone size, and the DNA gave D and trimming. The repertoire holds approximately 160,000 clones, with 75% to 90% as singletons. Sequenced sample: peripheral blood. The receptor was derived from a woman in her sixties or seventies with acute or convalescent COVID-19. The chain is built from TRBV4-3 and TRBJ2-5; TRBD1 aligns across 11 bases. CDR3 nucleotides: TGCGCCAGCAGCCAAGAGCGCCTGGACAGGGGGCATTGGAGTCAAGAGACCCAGTACTTC. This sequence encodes CASSQERLDRGHWSQETQYF.